The clone carrying this T cell receptor (beta chain) was seen a few times. This sample stems from a study of coeliac disease. Profiling relied on immunoSEQ multiplex PCR, and the TCRdb table lists in-frame clones only, not all of them. Of approximately 3,000 clones listed, roughly 65% were seen once; the top ten hold approximately 16%. The CDR3 spans 15 residues. The germline gives CDR1 LNHDA, CDR2 SQIVND (reference sequence). Losses at the gene ends were 3 bases for V and 4 bases for J; bases not matched to a gene: 6. The clonotype was recovered from a woman in her forties or fifties without celiac disease. The sample was lymphocytes from the gut lamina propria. The chain has TRBV19 and TRBJ1-5; 7 bases align to TRBD1. CDR3 loop: CASSIKAGGNQPQHF. CDR3 nucleotides: TGTGCCAGTAGTATTAAGGCAGGGGGGAATCAGCCCCAGCATTTT. Full variable domain (rest looked up from reference TRBV19 and TRBJ1-5): DGGITQSPKYLFRKEGQNVTLSCEQNLNHDAMYWYRQDPGQGLRLIYYSQIVNDFQKGDIAEGYSVSREKKESFPLTVTSAQKNPTAFYLCASSIKAGGNQPQHFGDGTRLSIL.